Shown below are 14 T cell receptor beta chains from a single sample sequenced in a study of T cells in localized non-small cell lung cancer. Generated by immunoSEQ multiplex PCR, the TCRdb table keeps only in-frame clones and is missing some. Here the sample spans 25,000 to 30,000 clones, under 95% being singletons. Specimen: peripheral blood, collected before any cancer treatment. The receptors stem from a female donor of 60 years or more with stage I lung adenocarcinoma.

The gene calls are TRBV18 and TRBJ2-5; possible D gene TRBD2, 6 bases. The CDR3 length is 15 residues. Between the trimmed V and J ends, which lost 3 bases and 1 base, there was a span of 12 bases. Germline CDR1 is KGHSH and CDR2 is LQKENI. The CDR3 DNA follows: TGTGCCAGCTCACCGAGAGGGACTCTCCAAGAGACCCAGTACTTC. Residues: CASSPRGTLQETQYF.

The chain has TRBV27 and TRBJ2-4, with D possibly being TRBD2 (6 bases). Looked up from germline, CDR1 is MNHEY and CDR2 is SMNVEV (reference sequence). V lost 7 bases to trimming and J lost 10 bases, with 20 bases between them. This CDR3 has 14 residues. The CDR3 loop is CASTTRRGPSIQYF. The CDR3 bases are TGTGCCAGCACCACGAGGCGGGGTCCTAGTATTCAGTACTTC.

The chain combines TRBV10-1 with TRBJ2-1, with 7 bases matching TRBD2. V shed 0 bases, J shed 8 bases, and the junction held 7 bases outside the gene matches. The CDR3 has 15 residues. The germline CDR1 and CDR2 sequences are WNHNN and SYGVQD (reference sequence). The CDR3 DNA sequence: TGCGCCAGCAGTGAGTCCGGGGGAGGGCTCGATGAGCAGTTCTTC. This translates into CASSESGGGLDEQFF.

The chain couples TRBV19 to TRBJ1-4; 8 nucleotides line up with TRBD1. CDR1 and CDR2 (germline): LNHDA, SQIVND (reference sequence). V was pared by 1 base and J by 8 bases, with 6 bases of the junction left unmatched. CDR3 length: 15 amino acids. CDR3 in DNA: TGTGCCAGTAGTATAGGGACAGGGAATACCGAAAAACTGTTTTTT. Its translation is CASSIGTGNTEKLFF. Based on the CDR3 plus reference TRBV19 and TRBJ1-4, the full variable domain is DGGITQSPKYLFRKEGQNVTLSCEQNLNHDAMYWYRQDPGQGLRLIYYSQIVNDFQKGDIAEGYSVSREKKESFPLTVTSAQKNPTAFYLCASSIGTGNTEKLFFGSGTQLSVL.

The V call is TRBV27, the J call TRBJ2-3, with unresolved D. Germline V gene data show CDR1 as MNHEY and CDR2 as SMNVEV (reference sequence). The ends were cut back, 4 bases at V and 0 bases at J, with 8 bases in the middle. This CDR3 region has 14 residues. The CDR3 reads CASSWTASTDTQYF. CDR3 nucleotide sequence: TGTGCCAGCAGTTGGACCGCTAGCACAGATACGCAGTATTTT.

The rearrangement joins TRBV6-1 to TRBJ1-5; D possibly corresponds to TRBD1 (5 bases). The CDR3 runs to 14 residues. Germline loops: CDR1 MNHNS, CDR2 SASEGT. V lost 7 bases, J lost 4 bases, and 14 bases lay in between. The CDR3 nucleotides read TGTGCCAGCACGGGGTTGGGGGGGAATCAGCCCCAGCATTTT. Amino acid sequence: CASTGLGGNQPQHF.

This chain connects TRBV27 to TRBJ2-5; 9 nucleotides match TRBD2. This CDR3 is built from 14 residues. V dropped 6 bases and J dropped 5; count of bases not matched to a gene: 7. The germline gives CDR1 MNHEY, CDR2 SMNVEV (reference sequence). The CDR3 coding sequence is TGTGCCAGCAGGCTAAGCGGGGGGCAGGAGACCCAGTACTTC. It is translated as CASRLSGGQETQYF.

The J gene is TRBJ1-1, the V gene TRBV5-1; D may be TRBD1 (6 bases). V was clipped by 3 bases and J by 6 bases, with 18 bases between them. Germline-derived CDR1 and CDR2 are SGHRS and YFSETQ. The CDR3 totals 15 residues. The DNA of the CDR3 is TGCGCCAGCAGCTCCTCTTACAGACAGGCCGCTGAAGCTTTCTTT. Residues: CASSSSYRQAAEAFF. Using reference TRBV5-1 and TRBJ1-1 for the parts outside the CDR3, the full variable domain is KAGVTQTPRYLIKTRGQQVTLSCSPISGHRSVSWYQQTPGQGLQFLFEYFSETQRNKGNFPGRFSGRQFSNSRSEMNVSTLELGDSALYLCASSSSYRQAAEAFFGQGTRLTVV.

This clone was seen more than once but under ten times. This chain links TRBV6-5 with TRBJ1-2; D ambiguous. The CDR3 contains 13 residues. Germline-derived CDR1 and CDR2 are MNHEY and SVGAGI. The V end was cut by 2 bases, the J end by 7 bases, with 11 bases between. The DNA of the CDR3 is TGTGCCAGCAGTTACGAAGGCCTTAGTGGCTACACCTTC. It encodes CASSYEGLSGYTF.

This clone has a handful of counts. This chain uses TRBV7-9 with TRBJ1-4; 11 positions agree with TRBD1. V dropped 4 bases and J dropped 8; count of bases not matched to a gene: 3. This CDR3 is 14 amino acids long. Looked up from germline, CDR1 is SEHNR and CDR2 is FQNEAQ (reference sequence). In DNA, the CDR3 is TGTGCCAGCAGCTGGGGACAGGGGGGAGAAAAACTGTTTTTT. Its translation is CASSWGQGGEKLFF.

This clone was recorded a few times. This rearrangement joins TRBV6-4 to TRBJ1-2; 9 positions match TRBD1. Trimming removed 3 bases from V and 6 bases from J; junction bases left unmatched: 5. The CDR3 is 14 amino acids. From germline, CDR1 is MRHNA and CDR2 SNTAGT. The CDR3 loop is CASSEGQGIHGYTF. As DNA, the CDR3 is TGTGCCAGCAGTGAAGGACAGGGGATACATGGCTACACCTTC.

About this clone itself: Germline is not matched at one junction end, which may reflect a read error. The V call is TRBV5-1, the J call TRBJ1-2; D uncertain. Germline lookup yields CDR1 SGHRS and CDR2 YFSETQ. CDR3 length: 12 amino acids. The CDR3 spells CVSSLASYGYTF. CDR3 DNA sequence: TGCGTCAGCAGCTTGGCCAGCTATGGCTACACCTTC.

This clone was found once. The chain couples TRBV15 to TRBJ2-4, with 9 bases matching TRBD1. The germline gives CDR1 LNHNV, CDR2 YYDKDF (reference sequence). The CDR3 has 16 residues. V dropped 4 bases and J dropped 4; count of bases not matched to a gene: 8. The CDR3 reads CATSNRDRVGKNIQYF. The CDR3 DNA reads TGTGCCACCAGCAACCGGGACAGGGTGGGGAAAAACATTCAGTACTTC.

J is TRBJ1-4 and V is TRBV19; TRBD1 is a possible D gene (6 bases). The CDR3 runs to 14 residues. The V gene's germline CDR1 is LNHDA and CDR2 SQIVND (reference sequence). Between the trimmed V and J ends, which lost 3 bases and 8 bases, there was a span of 13 bases. CDR3 amino acids: CASSMGGLYEKLFF. In DNA, the CDR3 is TGTGCCAGTAGTATGGGGGGCTTATACGAAAAACTGTTTTTT.